This T cell receptor beta chain was captured by sequencing in a study of blood T cell dynamics during melanoma immunotherapy. Whole-study context: Metastatic melanoma patients received first-line pembrolizumab or nivolumab plus ipilimumab. Overall study findings and caveats: It remained unknown if the driving T cell clones were melanoma-specific.

The germline V gene encodes CDR1 LGHNA and CDR2 YNFKEQ. This CDR3 has 16 amino acids. V shed 2 bases and J shed 0 bases, with 8 bases lying between them. Of note for this clone: Antigen specificity is unknown.

Sample time point: pre-treatment baseline. Blood was drawn before treatment and at week 3 after checkpoint blockade. Clones were read by immunoSEQ multiplex PCR, and TCRdb kept only the in-frame ones, dropping some. The repertoire has 8,500 to 11,000 clones, around 83% of them found once; the top ten carry more than 8.5%. The clonotype originates from a human donor with melanoma. This specimen consisted of blood, obtained from a patient treated with checkpoint blockade. This rearrangement joins TRBV4-2 to TRBJ2-6, with D maybe TRBD1 (6 bases). CDR3 protein: CASSQQGTSGANVLTF. The CDR3 DNA sequence: TGTGCCAGCAGCCAACAGGGGACCTCTGGGGCCAACGTCCTGACTTTC.